The 32 T cell receptor beta chains below all came from one sample that was sequenced in a study of blood T cell repertoires in COVID-19. The protocol was immunoSEQ multiplex PCR, while the TCRdb copy is restricted to in-frame clones and leaves out a portion. Of about 150,000 clones in the sample, around 80% were seen once. Source material: PBMCs or T cells enriched from blood (not recorded which). Receptor source: a man aged 50-60 years who had recovered from COVID-19.

This clone showed up just a few times. The chain carries TRBV28 and TRBJ1-5; no definite D call. The CDR3 totals 14 residues. Trimming removed 3 bases at V and 2 bases at J, with 8 bases between. CDR1 and CDR2 (germline): MDHEN, SYDVKM. The CDR3 is CASSFSFGNQPQHF. The CDR3 region has the DNA TGTGCCAGCAGTTTTTCGTTTGGCAATCAGCCCCAGCATTTT. Complete variable domain (other parts from reference TRBV28 and TRBJ1-5): DVKVTQSSRYLVKRTGEKVFLECVQDMDHENMFWYRQDPGLGLRLIYFSYDVKMKEKGDIPEGYSVSREKKERFSLILESASTNQTSMYLCASSFSFGNQPQHFGDGTRLSIL.

The V gene is TRBV2, the J gene TRBJ1-1; 7 positions agree with TRBD1. The V segment lost 5 bases and the J segment 5 bases; nucleotides outside the gene matches: 11. This CDR3 has 15 residues. Germline-derived CDR1 and CDR2 are SNHLY and FYNNEI. The CDR3 nucleotides are TGTGCCAGCAGTACCCCAGACAGGGTGGGGACTGAAGCTTTCTTT. Translation: CASSTPDRVGTEAFF.

This clone was seen only once. The chain carries TRBV11-2 and TRBJ2-3, with TRBD2 matching over 12 bases. The CDR3 totals 15 residues. J gave up 4 bases and V 8 bases, and 7 bases lay outside the gene matches. Germline lookup yields CDR1 SGHAT and CDR2 FQNNGV. CDR3 in DNA: TGTGCCAGCCTGGCTAGCGGGGGGGCGGCAGATACGCAGTATTTT. As protein: CASLASGGAADTQYF.

The chain carries TRBV30 and TRBJ1-2; D perhaps matches TRBD1 (6 bases). Deletions cut 1 base from V and 5 bases from J, with 14 bases between. Germline V CDR1 and CDR2: GTSNPN, SVGIG (reference sequence). The CDR3 runs to 14 residues. The CDR3, as DNA: TGTGCCTGGAGTGGAGGCACAGGGAAATATGGCTACACCTTC. It specifies CAWSGGTGKYGYTF. Full variable domain (missing parts from reference TRBV30 and TRBJ1-2): SQTIHQWPATLVQPVGSPLSLECTVEGTSNPNLYWYRQAAGRGLQLLFYSVGIGQISSEVPQNLSASRPQDRQFILSSKKLLLSDSGFYLCAWSGGTGKYGYTFGSGTRLTVV.

The sample holds a few counts of this clone. J is TRBJ2-1 and V is TRBV2, with 8 bases that match TRBD2. Per germline, CDR1 SNHLY and CDR2 FYNNEI. The CDR3 spans 15 residues. V dropped 11 bases and J dropped 6; count of bases not matched to a gene: 15. The CDR3 nucleotides are TGTGCCTCGATACCAGGGACTAGGGACGGCAATGAGCAGTTCTTC. This sequence encodes CASIPGTRDGNEQFF.

V and J are TRBV6-5 and TRBJ1-5; D may be TRBD1 (5 bases). V lost 5 bases and J 6 bases, leaving 17 bases between the germline ends. The CDR3 has 15 residues. The germline V gene has CDR1 MNHEY and CDR2 SVGAGI. The CDR3 loop is CASSKAGLIGQPQHF. CDR3 nucleotides: TGTGCCAGCAGTAAGGCAGGGTTGATCGGTCAGCCCCAGCATTTT.

This clone was observed once. The chain joins TRBV5-1 to TRBJ2-2, with 9 bases that match TRBD1. Germline V gene data show CDR1 as SGHRS and CDR2 as YFSETQ. J lost 5 bases, V lost 4 bases, and 9 bases had no gene match. The CDR3 spans 16 residues. In DNA, the CDR3 is TGCGCCAGCAGCACGGACAGGGGAGGATTTACCGGGGAGCTGTTTTTT. Its protein is CASSTDRGGFTGELFF.

The chain uses TRBV7-2 and TRBJ1-3; TRBD1 matches at 8 bases. CDR1 and CDR2 from the germline V gene are SGHTA and FQGNSA. Trimming at V came to 4 bases and at J to 3 bases, leaving 8 bases not matched to a gene. CDR3 length: 16 amino acids. CDR3 in amino acids: CASSSMGQAIGNTIYF. The CDR3 DNA sequence: TGTGCCAGCAGCTCGATGGGACAGGCTATTGGAAACACCATATATTTT.

The chain has TRBV7-3 and TRBJ2-2; D possibly corresponds to TRBD1 (5 bases). Between the trimmed V and J ends, which lost 2 bases and 5 bases, there was a span of 6 bases. CDR3 size: 13 residues. Per germline, CDR1 SGHTA and CDR2 FQGTGA. The CDR3 region is CASSLQGTGELFF. The CDR3 bases are TGTGCCAGCAGCTTACAGGGTACCGGGGAGCTGTTTTTT.

The chain uses TRBV6-5 and TRBJ2-2, with D possibly matching TRBD2 (5 bases). The V gene's germline CDR1 is MNHEY and CDR2 SVGAGI. The V gene lost 6 bases and the J gene lost 4 bases, with 12 bases spanning the gap. This CDR3 comprises 14 residues. The CDR3 region is CASRGAVGTGELFF. DNA for the CDR3: TGTGCCAGCAGGGGAGCCGTCGGCACCGGGGAGCTGTTTTTT.

The genes are TRBV3-1 (or the pseudogene TRBV3-2) and TRBJ1-2; 7 bases match TRBD1. With 1 base clipped from V and 8 bases from J, the junction kept 10 bases outside the gene matches. The CDR3 runs to 15 residues. Germline CDR1 reads LGHDT; CDR2 reads YNNKEL (reference sequence). The CDR3 protein is CASSQALTGSGGYTF. In DNA form, the CDR3 reads TGTGCCAGCAGCCAAGCCCTGACAGGGTCAGGGGGCTACACCTTC.

The genes are TRBV27 and TRBJ1-1; no reliable D call. This CDR3 region has 15 residues. The V end lost 6 bases, the J end lost 5 bases, and 19 bases lay between the germline ends. Looked up from germline, CDR1 is MNHEY and CDR2 is SMNVEV (reference sequence). CDR3 protein: CASRPPPGRPTEAFF. CDR3 nucleotide sequence: TGTGCCAGCAGGCCGCCCCCCGGGAGGCCGACTGAAGCTTTCTTT.

The chain employs TRBV12-3 or TRBV12-4 and TRBJ1-1; the D gene is possibly TRBD1 (5 bases). Deletions cut 7 bases from V and 3 bases from J, with 12 bases between. The CDR3 runs to 13 residues. The CDR3 reads CASIRVLDTEAFF. CDR3 DNA: TGTGCCAGCATCAGGGTTCTGGACACTGAAGCTTTCTTT.

The chain links TRBV6-5 to TRBJ1-1; the match to TRBD1 covers 9 bases. The ends lost 6 bases at V and 4 bases at J; junction bases unmatched: 6. The CDR3 has 14 amino acids. Germline CDR1 is MNHEY and CDR2 is SVGAGI. The CDR3 here is CASSQTTGGTEAFF. In DNA, the CDR3 is TGTGCCAGCAGCCAAACGACAGGGGGCACTGAAGCTTTCTTT.

This clone was observed a single time. The V call is TRBV7-8, the J call TRBJ2-3; unclear D gene. This CDR3 is 14 amino acids long. The germline CDR1 and CDR2 sequences are SGHVS and FQNEAQ. V shed 3 bases and J shed 5 bases, with 12 bases lying between them. This chain's CDR3 is CASSFLSGQDTQYF. The CDR3 DNA reads TGTGCCAGCAGCTTCCTCTCGGGTCAAGATACGCAGTATTTT. Complete variable domain (other parts from reference TRBV7-8 and TRBJ2-3): GAGVSQSPRYKVAKRGQDVALRCDPISGHVSLFWYQQALGQGPEFLTYFQNEAQLDKSGLPSDRFFAERPEGSVSTLKIQRTQQEDSAVYLCASSFLSGQDTQYFGPGTRLTVL.

V usage is TRBV20-1 and J usage is TRBJ1-4; TRBD1 is a possible D gene (5 bases). This CDR3 comprises 12 residues. Germline V gene sequence: CDR1 DFQATT, CDR2 SNEGSKA (reference sequence). V lost 3 bases to trimming and J lost 7 bases, with 9 bases between them. The CDR3 is CSASRQPEKLFF. In DNA form, the CDR3 reads TGCAGTGCTAGTCGACAGCCTGAAAAACTGTTTTTT.

This chain joins TRBV11-3 and TRBJ1-1; D may be TRBD1 (5 bases). Germline loops: CDR1 SGHNT, CDR2 YENEEA. Trimming removed 1 base from V and 4 bases from J, with 10 bases in between. CDR3 length equals 14 residues. CDR3 DNA sequence: TGTGCCAGCAGCTTAGCAGGGATCGGCACTGAAGCTTTCTTT. Its translation is CASSLAGIGTEAFF.

The chain combines TRBV4-1 with TRBJ1-5; the match to TRBD1 covers 7 bases. The junction had 8 bases not matched to a gene; V was cut back by 4 bases and J by 5 bases. Germline V CDR1 and CDR2: MGHRA, YSYEKL. CDR3 length: 15 residues. For the CDR3, the DNA is TGCGCCAGCAGCCCCCTTGACAGGGACTATCAGCCCCAGCATTTT. Translated, it gives CASSPLDRDYQPQHF.

This chain uses TRBV16 with TRBJ1-3; D call uncertain. CDR3 length equals 17 residues. The germline V and J ends were trimmed by 4 bases and 0 bases, with 16 bases remaining between them. Germline loops: CDR1 KGHSY, CDR2 FQNENV. The DNA for the CDR3 is TGTGCCAGCAGCCCGTCGGCGGGTCTACTCTCTGGAAACACCATATATTTT. Amino acid sequence: CASSPSAGLLSGNTIYF.

The V gene is TRBV3-1 (or the pseudogene TRBV3-2), the J gene TRBJ1-2; D not certain. Trimming pared 2 bases from V and 0 bases from J, leaving 4 bases between. The germline CDR1 and CDR2 sequences are LGHDT and YNNKEL (reference sequence). This CDR3 spans 13 amino acids. The CDR3: CASSQTTNYGYTF. The CDR3 DNA follows: TGTGCCAGCAGCCAAACAACTAACTATGGCTACACCTTC.

The chain carries TRBV5-4 and TRBJ2-3; 8 positions agree with TRBD2. V dropped 2 bases and J dropped 1; count of bases not matched to a gene: 3. This CDR3 comprises 15 residues. Germline V gives CDR1 SGHNT, CDR2 YYREEE (reference sequence). In DNA form, the CDR3 reads TGTGCCAGCAGCTTATTCGGGGGGGGCACAGATACGCAGTATTTT. It encodes CASSLFGGGTDTQYF. The full variable domain, with the rest looked up from reference TRBV5-4 and TRBJ2-3, is ETGVTQSPTHLIKTRGQQVTLRCSSQSGHNTVSWYQQALGQGPQFIFQYYREEENGRGNFPPRFSGLQFPNYSSELNVNALELDDSALYLCASSLFGGGTDTQYFGPGTRLTVL.

This clone was recorded once. J is TRBJ2-7 and V is TRBV18; 9 nucleotides align to TRBD2. CDR3 length equals 19 residues. The V gene end was trimmed by 3 bases and the J gene end by 1 base; junction bases not matched to a gene: 16. Per the germline V gene, CDR1 is KGHSH and CDR2 is LQKENI. CDR3 region: CASSPGTRQLAGGSYEQYF. DNA of the CDR3: TGTGCCAGCTCACCCGGAACTCGTCAACTTGCGGGGGGGTCCTACGAGCAGTACTTC.

The CDR3 sequence is CASSHVGGGSYNSPLHF. CDR3 nucleotides: TGTGCCAGCAGCCACGTAGGGGGCGGATCCTATAATTCACCCCTCCACTTT. The chain combines TRBV14 with TRBJ1-6; 7 nucleotides match TRBD1. Losses at the gene ends were 3 bases for V and 1 base for J; bases not matched to a gene: 6. The CDR3 loop spans 17 amino acids. Germline V lookup: CDR1 SGHDN, CDR2 FVKESK.

This CDR3 is CASSLTPSGINQETQYF. The CDR3 DNA follows: TGCGCCAGCAGCTTGACTCCGTCAGGAATTAATCAAGAGACCCAGTACTTC. The chain couples TRBV5-1 to TRBJ2-5; D unresolved. Trimming took 1 base from V and 2 from J, leaving 18 bases between them. The CDR3 runs to 17 residues. Germline V gene data show CDR1 as SGHRS and CDR2 as YFSETQ.

The rearrangement links TRBV3-1 (or the pseudogene TRBV3-2) to TRBJ2-5; 7 positions match TRBD2. Germline assignment: CDR1 LGHDT and CDR2 YNNKEL (reference sequence). Losses at the gene ends were 4 bases for V and 4 bases for J; bases not matched to a gene: 21. The CDR3 covers 19 residues. CDR3 sequence: CASSPGVLGAGGRGETQYF. The CDR3 nucleotides are TGTGCCAGCAGCCCCGGTGTTCTAGGAGCCGGGGGGAGGGGAGAGACCCAGTACTTC.

The V gene is TRBV27, the J gene TRBJ1-6, with D possibly matching TRBD1 (5 bases). Germline CDR1 is MNHEY and CDR2 is SMNVEV (reference sequence). This CDR3 spans 15 amino acids. Trimming removed 6 bases at V and 5 bases at J, with 14 bases between. The CDR3 here is CASRRGGRDNSPLHF. The CDR3 coding sequence is TGTGCCAGCAGGAGGGGCGGGAGGGATAATTCACCCCTCCACTTT.

The V gene is TRBV2, the J gene TRBJ1-3; 7 bases match TRBD1. CDR3 length: 15 amino acids. Per germline, CDR1 SNHLY and CDR2 FYNNEI. After removal of 4 bases from V and 0 bases from J, the junction contained 3 bases not matched to a gene. CDR3 in DNA: TGTGCCAGCAGTGGGACAGGACGCTCTGGAAACACCATATATTTT. Translated: CASSGTGRSGNTIYF.

This clone was recorded once. The V call is TRBV5-1, the J call TRBJ1-1, with 7 bases that match TRBD1. The junction had 10 bases not matched to a gene; V was cut back by 3 bases and J by 5 bases. The CDR3 is 15 residues long. CDR1 and CDR2 (germline): SGHRS, YFSETQ. The CDR3 loop reads CASSWRQGRGTEAFF. The CDR3 DNA sequence: TGCGCCAGCAGCTGGAGACAGGGCCGTGGAACTGAAGCTTTCTTT.

V is TRBV10-3 and J is TRBJ2-7; a possible D gene is TRBD2 (5 bases). The CDR3 extends over 14 amino acids. V lost 8 bases, J lost 0 bases, and 14 bases lay in between. Per the germline V gene, CDR1 is ENHRY and CDR2 is SYGVKD. CDR3 region: CAIGAAPTSYEQYF. CDR3 sequence (DNA): TGTGCCATCGGAGCGGCGCCAACCTCCTACGAGCAGTACTTC.

The chain links TRBV27 to TRBJ1-2; D is unresolved. V gave up 5 bases and J gave up 4 bases, with 14 bases separating them. The CDR3 consists of 14 residues. Germline CDR1 and CDR2: MNHEY and SMNVEV (reference sequence). DNA for the CDR3: TGTGCCAGCAGTCGTAGCCCCTCCACCTATGGCTACACCTTC. It encodes CASSRSPSTYGYTF.

The chain employs TRBV5-8 and TRBJ2-7, with D uncertain. The germline V gene has CDR1 SGHTS and CDR2 YDEGEE. Trimming pared 0 bases from V and 0 bases from J, leaving 7 bases between. The CDR3 sequence is 14 residues long. CDR3 sequence: CASSLGVSSYEQYF. The CDR3 DNA follows: TGTGCCAGCAGCTTGGGTGTGAGCTCCTACGAGCAGTACTTC.

The V and J genes are TRBV3-1 (or the pseudogene TRBV3-2) and TRBJ1-4; possibly TRBD1 for D (5 bases). Germline V gene sequence: CDR1 LGHDT, CDR2 YNNKEL (reference sequence). The CDR3 is 16 amino acids. The ends were cut back, 9 bases at V and 0 bases at J, with 17 bases in the middle. CDR3 nucleotides: TGTGCCAGTCTCCGGGGGGGAGTTGCAACTAATGAAAAACTGTTTTTT. Its protein product is CASLRGGVATNEKLFF.